This TCR beta chain emerged from a study of monozygotic twins with inflammatory bowel disease. Findings and limits, study-wide: Relative clonotype sharing with others was diminished in IBD patients versus healthy twins, particularly with disease activity. T cell subtypes that differed could not be told apart. The co-twins with IBD showed lower TCRbeta diversity (inverse Simpson) than their healthy siblings.

During cDNA synthesis, UMIs that each contained a 6-nucleotide sample barcode were added by means of template switching. For each CDR3 protein, TCRdb gives one entry from its re-call of the 5' RACE reads, without DNA. In all, the sample yields about 200,000 distinct CDR3 sequences. Per germline, CDR1 SGHTA and CDR2 FQGNSA. This CDR3 spans 16 amino acids. Notes on this clonotype: Its target is not known.

The sequencing sample was made of blood. The TCR comes from a human donor with ulcerative colitis or Crohn's disease, or a healthy co-twin of an affected twin (not recorded which). The rearrangement links TRBV7-2 to TRBJ1-1; as DNA is missing, the TRBD1 call by TCRdb cannot be tested. CDR3 sequence reads: CASRPALGLPETEAFF.